The 17 T cell receptor beta chains below come from one sample, sequenced in a study of blood T cell repertoires in COVID-19. Sequenced by immunoSEQ multiplex PCR; TCRdb stores in-frame clones only, minus some. Of tens of thousands of clones in the sample, 88% are singletons; the top ten hold about 20%. The sequenced sample was peripheral blood. The receptors here all came from an older man in a cohort sampled during active COVID-19.

V and J are TRBV6-4 and TRBJ2-1, with a weak D call TRBD2 (6 bases). CDR1 is MRHNA, CDR2 SNTAGT, per germline. The V and J ends lost 3 bases and 10 bases respectively, with 13 bases between them. The CDR3 consists of 13 residues. CDR3 amino acids: CASSEVRGREQFF. CDR3 sequence (DNA): TGTGCCAGCAGTGAAGTCAGAGGGAGGGAGCAGTTCTTC.

This chain links TRBV6-5 with TRBJ2-3; 11 nucleotides align to TRBD2. Germline CDR1 is MNHEY and CDR2 is SVGAGI. J gave up 5 bases and V 7 bases, and 8 bases lay outside the gene matches. The CDR3 consists of 15 residues. CDR3 protein: CASIHVGLAGDTQYF. The CDR3 DNA follows: TGTGCCAGCATCCACGTAGGACTAGCGGGAGATACGCAGTATTTT.

V and J are TRBV5-1 and TRBJ2-3; tentatively, D is TRBD1 (6 bases). The CDR3 has 15 amino acids. Germline V gene lookup returns CDR1 SGHRS and CDR2 YFSETQ. Trimming pared 0 bases from V and 0 bases from J, leaving 8 bases between. The CDR3 region has the DNA TGCGCCAGCAGCTTGGGACAGGCTAGCACAGATACGCAGTATTTT. This encodes CASSLGQASTDTQYF.

V and J are TRBV6-5 and TRBJ2-5; the match to TRBD1 covers 7 bases. The germline gives CDR1 MNHEY, CDR2 SVGAGI. The junction had 4 bases not matched to a gene; V was cut back by 8 bases and J by 1 base. The CDR3 length is 13 residues. The CDR3 spells CASLRTGQETQYF. In DNA, the CDR3 is TGTGCCAGCTTAAGGACAGGCCAAGAGACCCAGTACTTC.

The chain has TRBV28 and TRBJ1-5, with 7 bases lining up with TRBD1. Germline CDR1 is MDHEN and CDR2 is SYDVKM. CDR3 size: 17 residues. J gave up 0 bases and V 8 bases, and 13 bases lay outside the gene matches. The CDR3: CASPPTGAGFSNQPQHF. The CDR3 nucleotides read TGTGCCAGCCCCCCCACAGGGGCCGGATTTAGCAATCAGCCCCAGCATTTT.

The chain recombines TRBV5-5 with TRBJ2-3; 7 positions agree with TRBD2. V shed 2 bases, J shed 4 bases, and the junction held 7 bases outside the gene matches. The CDR3 totals 15 residues. The germline CDR1 and CDR2 sequences are SGHKS and YYEKEE (reference sequence). CDR3 amino acids: CASSLAGNAPDTQYF. The CDR3 nucleotides read TGTGCCAGCAGCTTAGCGGGGAACGCCCCAGATACGCAGTATTTT.

The sample holds one count of this clone. V and J are TRBV6-5 and TRBJ1-5; 10 nucleotides agree with TRBD1. Germline V CDR1 and CDR2: MNHEY, SVGAGI. CDR3 length equals 15 residues. V trimming: 4 bases; J trimming: 6 bases; junction bases outside the gene matches: 6. CDR3 sequence: CASSWGQGIGQPQHF. The DNA of the CDR3 is TGTGCCAGCAGTTGGGGACAGGGGATAGGTCAGCCCCAGCATTTT.

The chain links TRBV6-5 to TRBJ2-1; 11 bases fit TRBD2. CDR3 length equals 15 residues. The V gene's germline CDR1 is MNHEY and CDR2 SVGAGI. With 7 bases clipped from V and 3 bases from J, the junction kept 5 bases outside the gene matches. CDR3: CASNRLAGNYNEQFF. The DNA of the CDR3 is TGTGCCAGCAACCGACTAGCGGGGAACTACAATGAGCAGTTCTTC.

This chain connects TRBV3-1 (or the pseudogene TRBV3-2) to TRBJ2-2, with TRBD2 as a possible D gene (5 bases). The germline V and J ends were trimmed by 1 base and 2 bases, with 8 bases remaining between them. The CDR3 consists of 15 residues. Germline V CDR1 and CDR2: LGHDT, YNNKEL (reference sequence). The CDR3 nucleotides are TGTGCCAGCAGCCAAGGCGGGTTTAACACCGGGGAGCTGTTTTTT. It specifies CASSQGGFNTGELFF.

CDR3 protein: CASSSYRAEAEAFF. In nucleotides, the CDR3 is TGTGCCAGCAGCTCCTACAGGGCGGAGGCTGAAGCTTTCTTT. The V gene is TRBV11-2, the J gene TRBJ1-1, with a tentative D call TRBD1 (6 bases). Germline V gene data show CDR1 as SGHAT and CDR2 as FQNNGV. With 4 bases removed from V and 6 bases from J, the gap between germline ends came to 15 bases. The CDR3 consists of 14 residues.

V usage is TRBV27 and J usage is TRBJ2-5; 8 nucleotides agree with TRBD1. Germline CDR1 and CDR2: MNHEY and SMNVEV (reference sequence). This CDR3 is built from 13 residues. J lost 5 bases, V lost 4 bases, and 3 bases had no gene match. CDR3 nucleotide sequence: TGTGCCAGCAGTTCGGACAGGGACGAGACCCAGTACTTC. Protein sequence: CASSSDRDETQYF.

The J gene is TRBJ1-2, the V gene TRBV5-6; the match to TRBD1 covers 7 bases. CDR1 and CDR2 (germline): SGHDT, YYEEEE. V lost 0 bases to trimming and J lost 8 bases; unmatched junction nucleotides: 4. The length of the CDR3 is 13 residues. The CDR3 DNA reads as TGTGCCAGCAGCTTGGGACAGGGAGTGGGCTACACCTTC. Protein product: CASSLGQGVGYTF.

This clone was seen only once. The gene calls are TRBV21-1 and TRBJ2-1; TRBD1, as called in the table, went unchecked against the DNA. TRBV21-1 is a documented pseudogene. The CDR3 extends over 17 amino acids. The CDR3 coding sequence is TGTGCCAGCAGCAAAGGCCCCCGGGACAGGACCTACAATGAGCAGTTCTTC. It codes for CASSKGPRDRTYNEQFF.

J is TRBJ1-2 and V is TRBV6-6; 8 nucleotides align to TRBD1. The CDR3 contains 15 residues. V was clipped by 1 base and J by 6 bases; unmatched bases: 7. Germline CDR1 reads MNHNY; CDR2 reads SVGAGI (reference sequence). The CDR3 region is CASSYLNQGADGYTF. CDR3 nucleotides: TGTGCCAGCAGTTACTTGAACCAGGGGGCAGATGGCTACACCTTC.

The gene calls are TRBV11-3 and TRBJ1-5, with TRBD1 matching over 11 bases. Unmatched junction bases numbered 11, after V lost 3 bases and J lost 1 base. The CDR3 spans 19 residues. Germline V gene lookup returns CDR1 SGHNT and CDR2 YENEEA. The DNA of the CDR3 is TGTGCCAGCAGCTTGGTATCCGGGACAGGGGGGGAGAGCAATCAGCCCCAGCATTTT. Translation: CASSLVSGTGGESNQPQHF.

The chain is built from TRBV9 and TRBJ2-2; unclear D gene. The CDR3 is 14 residues long. Per the germline V gene, CDR1 is SGDLS and CDR2 is YYNGEE. The germline V and J ends were trimmed by 2 bases and 4 bases, with 9 bases remaining between them. CDR3: CASSVRQVTGELFF. The DNA for the CDR3 is TGTGCCAGCAGCGTCCGACAAGTCACCGGGGAGCTGTTTTTT.

The chain is built from TRBV6-5 and TRBJ1-1; D may be TRBD1 (5 bases). Germline CDR1 is MNHEY and CDR2 is SVGAGI. Trimming stripped 9 bases from V and 0 bases from J, with 17 bases between. CDR3 size: 15 residues. The CDR3 nucleotides are TGTGCCAGTCTTACGGACAAAATCATGAACACTGAAGCTTTCTTT. This encodes CASLTDKIMNTEAFF.